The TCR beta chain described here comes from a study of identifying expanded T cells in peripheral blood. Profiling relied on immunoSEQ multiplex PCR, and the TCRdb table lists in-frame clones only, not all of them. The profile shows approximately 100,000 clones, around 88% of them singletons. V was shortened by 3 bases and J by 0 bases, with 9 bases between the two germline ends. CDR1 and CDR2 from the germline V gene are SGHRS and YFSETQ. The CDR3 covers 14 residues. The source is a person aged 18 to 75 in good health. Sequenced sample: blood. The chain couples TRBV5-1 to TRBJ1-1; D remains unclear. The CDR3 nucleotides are TGCGCCAGCAGCTGGGAGACCATGAACACTGAAGCTTTCTTT. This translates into CASSWETMNTEAFF.